The clone carrying this TCR beta chain was observed at least ten times. Its antigen is as yet unknown. Unique molecular identifiers were affixed to single, distinct cDNA molecules. One entry per CDR3 protein results from TCRdb running MiXCR on the 5' RACE reads. Here the sample spans tens of thousands of distinct CDR3 sequences, about 9.1% being singletons. The sample originates from a study of early T cells in non-severe SARS-CoV-2 infection. As for the study in general: Investigators sequenced bulk RNA drawn from unsorted whole blood, and chains remained unpaired.

The CDR3 loop spans 16 amino acids. The ends were cut back, 1 base at V and 9 bases at J, with 25 bases in the middle. The germline V gene has CDR1 DFQATT and CDR2 SNEGSKA (reference sequence). Findings of the study overall: Matching results from VDJdb favored anti-spike CD8 responses, leaving private and CD4 specificities undetected.

This TCR was sampled from an adult who was a healthcare worker with PCR-confirmed SARS-CoV-2 infection or an uninfected control (not recorded which). The J gene is TRBJ2-7, the V gene TRBV20-1, with D tentatively TRBD1 (6 bases). Sequencing was carried out using whole blood. This CDR3 reads CSARASGEQGWSGQYF. In DNA form, the CDR3 reads TGCAGTGCTAGAGCTTCTGGCGAACAGGGTTGGTCTGGGCAGTACTTC.